The T cell receptor (beta chain) described here comes from a study of identifying expanded T cells in peripheral blood. Overall study findings and caveats: Clone count variance between roughly 2-week samples rose with total template count.

V gave up 6 bases and J gave up 7 bases; unmatched junction bases: 8. CDR3 length: 15 residues. CDR1 and CDR2 from the germline V gene are SGHTA and FQGNSA. Profiling relied on immunoSEQ multiplex PCR, and the TCRdb table lists in-frame clones only, not all of them. The table lists some 93,000 clones, around 90% of them singletons. For this clone: Antigen unknown.

Sequenced input: blood. This sequence originates from a person aged 18 to 75 in good health. The V and J genes are TRBV7-2 and TRBJ2-1; TRBD2 agrees at 11 bases. CDR3 residues: CASRGPSGRINEQFF. In DNA form, the CDR3 reads TGTGCCAGCAGGGGTCCTAGCGGGAGGATAAATGAGCAGTTCTTC.